This T cell receptor beta chain stems from a study of blood T cell repertoires in COVID-19. Original handling: Amplification of reference gene primers provided the estimated nucleated cell counts. Here immunoSEQ multiplex PCR was the method, and the copy in TCRdb shows in-frame clones only, minus some. From that table come the V and J calls and clone size; the DNA was used to work out D and trimming. Among about 250,000 clones, 80% to 85% were seen once, and the ten largest hold 4% to 5.5%. This clone was seen once. The sequenced material came from peripheral blood. This receptor was obtained from a man aged 50 to 59 with active or convalescent COVID-19.

CDR3 sequence (DNA): TGTGCCAGCAGTCACCCCGGGACAGCTACCTACGAGCAGTACTTC. It translates to CASSHPGTATYEQYF. The V call is TRBV4-2, the J call TRBJ2-7; 7 nucleotides match TRBD1. The CDR3 spans 15 residues. V gave up 6 bases and J gave up 2 bases; unmatched junction bases: 10. Germline V gene data show CDR1 as LGHNA and CDR2 as YNFKEQ.